Listed below are T cell receptor beta chains from one sample, sequenced in a study of blood T cell repertoires in COVID-19. Sequencing was performed with immunoSEQ multiplex PCR; in TCRdb, only in-frame clones are kept and a portion is missing. The data contain 200,000 to 300,000 clones, approximately 86% of them singletons. Sequencing input: peripheral blood. The receptors derive from a man aged 55 to 70 who had recovered from COVID-19. The CDR3 runs from the conserved cysteine through the conserved F or W. D genes are given only for firm matches. Clone size is given for some rows only: seen once, a few or many times, or a class if the clone is expanded.

clone_size	j_call	v_call	d_call	cdr3_nt	cdr3_aa
NA	TRBJ1-1	TRBV10-3	TRBD1	TGTGCCATCAGTGCGGACAGGGGCTACACTGAAGCTTTCTTT	CAISADRGYTEAFF
few	TRBJ1-3	TRBV18	NA	TGTGCCAGCTCACCAGGGCTCGGAAACACCATATATTTT	CASSPGLGNTIYF
once	TRBJ1-2	TRBV19	TRBD1	TGTGCCAGTAACGATGCCGGGACAGGGGATGTAAGCTATGGCTACACCTTC	CASNDAGTGDVSYGYTF
NA	TRBJ2-3	TRBV5-4	NA	TGTGCCGGCAGCCTCGGGGGACTCACAGATACGCAGTATTTT	CAGSLGGLTDTQYF
NA	TRBJ1-2	TRBV7-2	NA	TGTGCCAGCAGCTTAGTGGGGGCCTTCGGGTACACCTTC	CASSLVGAFGYTF
NA	TRBJ2-7	TRBV5-6	NA	TGTGCCAGTAGCTTGGTTTGGAGCTACGAGCAGTACTTC	CASSLVWSYEQYF
NA	TRBJ2-4	TRBV5-1	TRBD2	TGCGCCAGCAGCTTGACTAGCGGGGGATATAACATTCAGTACTTC	CASSLTSGGYNIQYF
NA	TRBJ1-4	TRBV2	TRBD1	TGTGCCAGCATACGCCCCGAAGGGGGCGGCAATGAAAAACTGTTTTTT	CASIRPEGGGNEKLFF
NA	TRBJ1-4	TRBV25-1	NA	TGTGCCGTAGGGGGAGAAGAACTGTTTTTT	CAVGGEELFF
NA	TRBJ1-1	TRBV10-1	NA	TGCGCCAGCAGTGAGTCGAGGGCGAACACTGAAGCTTTCTTT	CASSESRANTEAFF
NA	TRBJ2-7	TRBV14	TRBD1	TGTGCCAGCAGCCAGCCGGACAGGGGGCGTCGTTACGAGCAGTACTTC	CASSQPDRGRRYEQYF
NA	TRBJ1-3	TRBV7-6	TRBD1	TGTGCCAGCAGCCCTCTGACCGGGACAGGGGTTAAATCTGGAAACACCATATATTTT	CASSPLTGTGVKSGNTIYF
few	TRBJ1-1	TRBV6-6	NA	TGTGCCAGCAGCTACATCGGAGGGAACACTGAAGCTTTCTTT	CASSYIGGNTEAFF
few	TRBJ1-3	TRBV4-2	NA	TGTGCCAGCAGCCCCTTCACCGGGAAAGGGGGAAACACCATATATTTT	CASSPFTGKGGNTIYF
NA	TRBJ1-6	TRBV12-5	TRBD1	TGTGCTAGTGGCCCGGGACAGGGATTTTATTCACCCCTCCACTTT	CASGPGQGFYSPLHF
NA	TRBJ2-7	TRBV12-5	NA	TGTGCTAGTGCTTCGGGACATACCTACGAGCAGTACTTC	CASASGHTYEQYF
few	TRBJ1-3	TRBV19	NA	TGTGCCAGTAGCCTAACAGATAGAAACACCATATATTTT	CASSLTDRNTIYF
NA	TRBJ2-1	TRBV30	NA	TGTGCCTGGAGCGACAGGTACCCCTACAATGAGCAGTTCTTC	CAWSDRYPYNEQFF
once	TRBJ2-2	TRBV11-3	TRBD1	TGTGCCAGCAGCTTGGACCAGGGGGCGGCCGGGGAGCTGTTTTTT	CASSLDQGAAGELFF
NA	TRBJ2-1	TRBV12-3/TRBV12-4	NA	TGTGCCAGCAGTTATACCGAGGGACAGTTCTTC	CASSYTEGQFF
few	TRBJ1-2	TRBV5-1	NA	TGCGCCAGCAGCTTGGCCACGGGGAACTATGGCTACACCTTC	CASSLATGNYGYTF
NA	TRBJ1-4	TRBV7-2	TRBD1	TGTGCCAGCAGCTTAGCGACAGGGACTAATGAAAAACTGTTTTTT	CASSLATGTNEKLFF
NA	TRBJ2-1	TRBV2	NA	TGTGCCAGCACTCTTGCCCCTAGTGCCGTTTACAATGAGCAGTTCTTC	CASTLAPSAVYNEQFF
NA	TRBJ2-3	TRBV5-1	TRBD1	TGCGCCAGCAGCTGGGACAGTTACACAGATACGCAGTATTTT	CASSWDSYTDTQYF